The rows below give T cell receptor beta chains drawn from one sample of a study of blood T cell repertoires in COVID-19. Some clones are missing from TCRdb's copy, which holds only in-frame ones; the method was immunoSEQ multiplex PCR. The table has more than 55,000 clones, around 77% seen once. The material sequenced was peripheral blood. The receptors were gathered from a man aged 80 or over with active or convalescent COVID-19. Both conserved end residues are part of each CDR3. D genes are given only for firm matches. Part of the rows lack a size; the others show once, few, many or a class for expanded clones.

v_call	clone_size	j_call	d_call	cdr3_nt	cdr3_aa
TRBV18	NA	TRBJ2-7	TRBD1	TGTGCCAGCTCCGGGACAGGGGTAAACGAGCAGTACTTC	CASSGTGVNEQYF
TRBV9	NA	TRBJ2-1	TRBD1	TGTGCCAGCAGCGCCCCGGGACAGGGTTACAATGAGCAGTTCTTC	CASSAPGQGYNEQFF
TRBV9	NA	TRBJ2-2	NA	TGTGCCAGCAGCGTAGCTTCGGGCACCGGGGAGCTGTTTTTT	CASSVASGTGELFF
TRBV19	NA	TRBJ2-1	TRBD2	TGTGCCAGTAGTCATACTAGCGTTAACAATGAGCAGTTCTTC	CASSHTSVNNEQFF
TRBV28	NA	TRBJ2-5	TRBD1	TGTGCCAGCAGTTTACAAGGACAGGGGGGAGAGACCCAGTACTTC	CASSLQGQGGETQYF
TRBV18	NA	TRBJ1-2	NA	TGTGCCAGCTCACCCAGCGGGGGCGCGGGCTACACCTTC	CASSPSGGAGYTF
TRBV7-9	NA	TRBJ2-1	NA	TGTGCCAGCAGATTAAGGGGCCGTGAGCAGTTCTTC	CASRLRGREQFF
TRBV5-1	once	TRBJ2-1	NA	TGCGCCAGCAGCTCGAACAACGATGAGCAGTTCTTC	CASSSNNDEQFF
TRBV3-1/TRBV3-2	once	TRBJ1-4	NA	TGTGCCAGCAGCCAAGTGGGGCGGAATGAAAAACTGTTTTTT	CASSQVGRNEKLFF
TRBV7-9	few	TRBJ2-7	NA	TGTGCCAGCAGCTTAGCGGCACAAACCTACGAGCAGTACTTC	CASSLAAQTYEQYF
TRBV3-1/TRBV3-2	once	TRBJ1-6	NA	TGTGCCAGCAGCCCCCTGCCGGGACTGTATAGTTCACCCCTCCACTTT	CASSPLPGLYSSPLHF
TRBV13	NA	TRBJ2-1	TRBD2	TGTGCCAGCAGCTTAGGTGGGAAAACCGCGAGCGGGGGGAAGGGTAATGAGCAGTTCTTC	CASSLGGKTASGGKGNEQFF
TRBV19	NA	TRBJ2-3	NA	TGTGCCACCTTCCCGGAGGGGCCGGGAAGCACAGATACGCAGTATTTT	CATFPEGPGSTDTQYF
TRBV6-6	NA	TRBJ1-3	NA	TGTGCCAGCAGTTATCGGGTCCCGAGGACTGGAAACACCATATATTTT	CASSYRVPRTGNTIYF